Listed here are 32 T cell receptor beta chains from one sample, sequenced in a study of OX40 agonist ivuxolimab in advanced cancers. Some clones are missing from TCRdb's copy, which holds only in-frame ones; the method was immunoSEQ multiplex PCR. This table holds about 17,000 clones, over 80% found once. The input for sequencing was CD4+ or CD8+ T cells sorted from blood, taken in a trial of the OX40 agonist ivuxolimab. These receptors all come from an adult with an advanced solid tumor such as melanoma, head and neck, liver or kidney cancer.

CDR3 nucleotides: TGTGCCAGCAGCTTAGCCCTAGCGGGAGAATGGAATGAGCAGTTCTTC. Translating it yields CASSLALAGEWNEQFF. The chain carries TRBV7-8 and TRBJ2-1, with 10 bases lining up with TRBD2. V dropped 0 bases and J dropped 7; count of bases not matched to a gene: 6. The CDR3 runs to 16 residues. Germline-derived CDR1 and CDR2 are SGHVS and FQNEAQ.

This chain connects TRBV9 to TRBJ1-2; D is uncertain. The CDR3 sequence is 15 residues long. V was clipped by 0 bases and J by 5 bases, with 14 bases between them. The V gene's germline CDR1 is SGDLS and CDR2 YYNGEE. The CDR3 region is CASSVVGSGSYGYTF. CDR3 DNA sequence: TGTGCCAGCAGCGTAGTAGGCAGTGGGTCATATGGCTACACCTTC.

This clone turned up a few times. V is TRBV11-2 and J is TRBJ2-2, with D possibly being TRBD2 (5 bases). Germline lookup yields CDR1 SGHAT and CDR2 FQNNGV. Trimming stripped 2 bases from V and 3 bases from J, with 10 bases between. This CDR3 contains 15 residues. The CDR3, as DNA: TGTGCCAGCAGCTTACAGCGGCCGTACACCGGGGAGCTGTTTTTT. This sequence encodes CASSLQRPYTGELFF. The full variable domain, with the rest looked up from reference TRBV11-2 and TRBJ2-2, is EAGVAQSPRYKIIEKRQSVAFWCNPISGHATLYWYQQILGQGPKLLIQFQNNGVVDDSQLPKDRFSAERLKGVDSTLKIQPAKLEDSAVYLCASSLQRPYTGELFFGEGSRLTVL.

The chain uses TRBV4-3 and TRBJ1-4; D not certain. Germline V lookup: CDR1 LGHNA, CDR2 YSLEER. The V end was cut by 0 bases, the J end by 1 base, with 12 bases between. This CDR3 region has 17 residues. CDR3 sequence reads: CASSQEPSTITNEKLFF. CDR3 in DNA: TGCGCCAGCAGCCAAGAACCATCGACCATAACTAATGAAAAACTGTTTTTT.

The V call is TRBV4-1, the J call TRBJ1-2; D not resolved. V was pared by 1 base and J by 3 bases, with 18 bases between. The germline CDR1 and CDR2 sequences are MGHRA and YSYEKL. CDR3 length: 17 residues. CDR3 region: CASSQAKLSGWYYGYTF. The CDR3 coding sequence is TGCGCCAGCAGCCAAGCGAAACTGAGTGGGTGGTACTATGGCTACACCTTC.

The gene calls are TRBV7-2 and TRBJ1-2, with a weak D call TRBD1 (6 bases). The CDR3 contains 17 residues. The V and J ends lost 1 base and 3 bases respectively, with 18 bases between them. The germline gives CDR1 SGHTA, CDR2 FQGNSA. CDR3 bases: TGTGCCAGCAGCTTAGGCCCCCCGGGGGGCGGTGACTATGGCTACACCTTC. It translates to CASSLGPPGGGDYGYTF.

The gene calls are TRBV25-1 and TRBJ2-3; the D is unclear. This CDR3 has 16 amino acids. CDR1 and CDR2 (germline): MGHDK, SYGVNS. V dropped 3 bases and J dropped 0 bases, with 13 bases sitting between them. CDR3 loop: CASSDLTLSSTDTQYF. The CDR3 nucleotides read TGTGCCAGCAGTGACCTGACCCTATCTAGCACAGATACGCAGTATTTT.

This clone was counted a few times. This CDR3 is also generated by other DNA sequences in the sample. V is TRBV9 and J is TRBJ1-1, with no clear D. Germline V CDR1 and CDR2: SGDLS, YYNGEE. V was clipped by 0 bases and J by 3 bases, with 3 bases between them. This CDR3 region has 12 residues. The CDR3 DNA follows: TGTGCCAGCAGCGTAGGTGACACTGAAGCTTTCTTT. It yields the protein CASSVGDTEAFF.

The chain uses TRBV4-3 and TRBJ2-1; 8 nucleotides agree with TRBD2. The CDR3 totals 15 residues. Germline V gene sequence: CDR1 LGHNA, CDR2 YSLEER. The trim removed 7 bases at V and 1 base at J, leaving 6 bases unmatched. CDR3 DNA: TGCGCCAGCAATGCGGGGACTAGTTCCTACAATGAGCAGTTCTTC. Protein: CASNAGTSSYNEQFF.

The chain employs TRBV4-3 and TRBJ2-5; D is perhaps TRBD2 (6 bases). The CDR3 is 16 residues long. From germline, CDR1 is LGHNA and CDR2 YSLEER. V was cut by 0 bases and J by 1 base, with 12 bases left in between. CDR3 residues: CASSQDQIAAQETQYF. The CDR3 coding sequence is TGCGCCAGCAGCCAAGATCAAATAGCGGCCCAAGAGACCCAGTACTTC.

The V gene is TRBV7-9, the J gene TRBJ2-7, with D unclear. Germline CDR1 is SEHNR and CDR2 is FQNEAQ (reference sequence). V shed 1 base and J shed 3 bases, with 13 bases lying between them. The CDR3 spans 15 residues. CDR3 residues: CASSLDMGFNYEQYF. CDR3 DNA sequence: TGTGCCAGCAGCTTAGATATGGGTTTTAACTACGAGCAGTACTTC. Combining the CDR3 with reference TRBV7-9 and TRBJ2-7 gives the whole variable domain DTGVSQNPRHKITKRGQNVTFRCDPISEHNRLYWYRQTLGQGPEFLTYFQNEAQLEKSRLLSDRFSAERPKGSFSTLEIQRTEQGDSAMYLCASSLDMGFNYEQYFGPGTRLTVT.

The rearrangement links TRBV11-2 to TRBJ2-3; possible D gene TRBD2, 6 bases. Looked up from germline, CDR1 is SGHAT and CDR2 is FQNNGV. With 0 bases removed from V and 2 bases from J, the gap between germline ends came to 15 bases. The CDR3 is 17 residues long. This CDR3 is CASSLEGSGHTTDTQYF. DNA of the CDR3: TGTGCCAGCAGCTTAGAAGGTAGCGGCCATACCACAGATACGCAGTATTTT.

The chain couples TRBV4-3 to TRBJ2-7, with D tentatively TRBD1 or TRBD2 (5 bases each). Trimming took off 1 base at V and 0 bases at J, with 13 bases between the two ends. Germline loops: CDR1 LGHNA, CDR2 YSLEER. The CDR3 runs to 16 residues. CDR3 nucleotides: TGCGCCAGCAGCCAAGGGGCCGGGGACGGCTCCTACGAGCAGTACTTC. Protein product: CASSQGAGDGSYEQYF.

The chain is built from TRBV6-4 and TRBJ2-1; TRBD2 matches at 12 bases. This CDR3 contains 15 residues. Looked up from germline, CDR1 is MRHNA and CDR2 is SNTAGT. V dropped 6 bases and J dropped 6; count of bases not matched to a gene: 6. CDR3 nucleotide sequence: TGTGCCAGCAGGCTAGCGGGAGGGCCAGCCAATGAGCAGTTCTTC. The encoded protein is CASRLAGGPANEQFF.

This CDR3 is CATSLGPNGELFF. For the CDR3, the DNA is TGTGCCACCTCTTTAGGGCCTAACGGGGAGCTGTTTTTT. This sequence joins TRBV27 and TRBJ2-2, with no clear D. Deletions cut 10 bases from V and 7 bases from J, with 16 bases between. CDR1 is MNHEY, CDR2 SMNVEV, per germline (reference sequence). The CDR3 contains 13 residues.

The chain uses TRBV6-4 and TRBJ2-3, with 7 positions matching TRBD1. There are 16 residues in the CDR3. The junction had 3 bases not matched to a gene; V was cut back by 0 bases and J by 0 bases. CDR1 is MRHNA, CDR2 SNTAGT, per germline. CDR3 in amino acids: CASSDSAGGSTDTQYF. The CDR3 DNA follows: TGTGCCAGCAGTGACTCGGCAGGGGGAAGCACAGATACGCAGTATTTT.

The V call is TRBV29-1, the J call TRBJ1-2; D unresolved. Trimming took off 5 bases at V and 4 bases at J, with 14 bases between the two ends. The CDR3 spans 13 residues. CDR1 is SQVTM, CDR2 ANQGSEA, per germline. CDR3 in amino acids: CSVQVQVIYGYTF. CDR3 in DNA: TGCAGCGTTCAGGTTCAGGTTATCTATGGCTACACCTTC. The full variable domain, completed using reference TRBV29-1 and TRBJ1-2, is SAVISQKPSRDICQRGTSLTIQCQVDSQVTMMFWYRQQPGQSLTLIATANQGSEATYESGFVIDKFPISRPNLTFSTLTVSNMSPEDSSIYLCSVQVQVIYGYTFGSGTRLTVV.

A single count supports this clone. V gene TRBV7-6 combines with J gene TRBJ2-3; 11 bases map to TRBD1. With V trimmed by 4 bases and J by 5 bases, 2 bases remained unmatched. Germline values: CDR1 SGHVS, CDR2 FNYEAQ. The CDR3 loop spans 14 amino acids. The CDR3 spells CASSSGQGGDTQYF. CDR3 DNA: TGTGCCAGCAGCTCGGGACAGGGGGGAGATACGCAGTATTTT.

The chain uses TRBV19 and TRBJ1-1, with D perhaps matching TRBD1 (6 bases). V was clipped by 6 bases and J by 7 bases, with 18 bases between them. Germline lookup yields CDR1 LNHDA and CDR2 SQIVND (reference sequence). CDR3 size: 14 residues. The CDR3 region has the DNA TGTGCCAGTAGATGGGGGGCAGGGAGAAATGAAGCTTTCTTT. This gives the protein CASRWGAGRNEAFF.

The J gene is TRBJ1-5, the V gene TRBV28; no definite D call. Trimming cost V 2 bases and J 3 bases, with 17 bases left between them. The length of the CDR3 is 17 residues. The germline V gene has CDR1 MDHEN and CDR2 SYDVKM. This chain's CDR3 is CASSLVGSALDNQPQHF. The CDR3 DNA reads TGTGCCAGCAGTTTAGTTGGCAGCGCTCTTGACAATCAGCCCCAGCATTTT. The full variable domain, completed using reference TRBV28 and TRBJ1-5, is DVKVTQSSRYLVKRTGEKVFLECVQDMDHENMFWYRQDPGLGLRLIYFSYDVKMKEKGDIPEGYSVSREKKERFSLILESASTNQTSMYLCASSLVGSALDNQPQHFGDGTRLSIL.

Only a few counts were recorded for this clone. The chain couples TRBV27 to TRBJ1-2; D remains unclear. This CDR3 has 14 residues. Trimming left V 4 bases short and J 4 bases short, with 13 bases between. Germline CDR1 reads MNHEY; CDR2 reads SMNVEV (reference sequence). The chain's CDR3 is CASSSLYGSYGYTF. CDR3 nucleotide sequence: TGTGCCAGCAGTTCCCTCTACGGTAGCTATGGCTACACCTTC.

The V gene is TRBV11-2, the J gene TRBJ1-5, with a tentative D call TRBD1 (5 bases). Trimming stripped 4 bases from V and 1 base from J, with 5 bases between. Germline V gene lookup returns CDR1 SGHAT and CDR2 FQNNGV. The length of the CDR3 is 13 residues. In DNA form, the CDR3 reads TGTGCCAGCAGCTGGGACAGCAATCAGCCCCAGCATTTT. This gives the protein CASSWDSNQPQHF.

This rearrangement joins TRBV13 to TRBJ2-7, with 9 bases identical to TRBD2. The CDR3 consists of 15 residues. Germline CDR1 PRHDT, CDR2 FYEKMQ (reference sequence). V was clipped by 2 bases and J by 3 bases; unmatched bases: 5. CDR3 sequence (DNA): TGTGCCAGCAGCTTATCGGGTAGCGGGAGCTACGAGCAGTACTTC. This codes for CASSLSGSGSYEQYF.

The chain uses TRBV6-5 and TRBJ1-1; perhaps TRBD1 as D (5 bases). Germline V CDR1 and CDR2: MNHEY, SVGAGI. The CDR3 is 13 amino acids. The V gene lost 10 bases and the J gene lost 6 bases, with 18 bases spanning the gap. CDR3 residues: CATVRGEGPEAFF. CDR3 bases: TGTGCCACCGTAAGGGGCGAGGGGCCTGAAGCTTTCTTT.

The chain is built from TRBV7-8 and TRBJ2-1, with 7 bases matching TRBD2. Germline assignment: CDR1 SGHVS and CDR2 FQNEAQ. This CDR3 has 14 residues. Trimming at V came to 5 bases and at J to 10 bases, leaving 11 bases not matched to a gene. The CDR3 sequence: CASSPGLGADEQFF. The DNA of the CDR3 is TGTGCCAGCAGCCCAGGACTAGGCGCGGACGAGCAGTTCTTC. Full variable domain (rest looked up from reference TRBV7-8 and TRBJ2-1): GAGVSQSPRYKVAKRGQDVALRCDPISGHVSLFWYQQALGQGPEFLTYFQNEAQLDKSGLPSDRFFAERPEGSVSTLKIQRTQQEDSAVYLCASSPGLGADEQFFGPGTRLTVL.

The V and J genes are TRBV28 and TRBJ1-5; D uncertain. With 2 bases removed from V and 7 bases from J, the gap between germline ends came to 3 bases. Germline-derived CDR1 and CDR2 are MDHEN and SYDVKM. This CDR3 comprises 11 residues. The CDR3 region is CASSLEQPQHF. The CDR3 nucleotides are TGTGCCAGCAGTTTAGAACAGCCCCAGCATTTT.

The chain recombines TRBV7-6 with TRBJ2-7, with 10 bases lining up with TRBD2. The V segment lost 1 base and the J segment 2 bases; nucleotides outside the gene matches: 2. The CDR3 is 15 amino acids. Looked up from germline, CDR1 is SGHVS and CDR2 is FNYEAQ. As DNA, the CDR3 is TGTGCCAGCAGCTTAGGACTAGCGGGTCCCTACGAGCAGTACTTC. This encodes CASSLGLAGPYEQYF.

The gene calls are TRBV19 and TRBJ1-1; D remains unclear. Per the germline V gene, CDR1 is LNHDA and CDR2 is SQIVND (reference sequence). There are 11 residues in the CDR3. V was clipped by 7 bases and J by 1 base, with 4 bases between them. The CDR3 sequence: CASKRNTEAFF. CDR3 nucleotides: TGTGCCAGTAAGCGGAACACTGAAGCTTTCTTT.

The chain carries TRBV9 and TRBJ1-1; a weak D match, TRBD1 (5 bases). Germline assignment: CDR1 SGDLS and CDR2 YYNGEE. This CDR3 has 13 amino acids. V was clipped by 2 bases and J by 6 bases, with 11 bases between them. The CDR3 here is CASSVVGDSEAFF. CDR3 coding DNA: TGTGCCAGCAGCGTCGTCGGGGACTCTGAAGCTTTCTTT.

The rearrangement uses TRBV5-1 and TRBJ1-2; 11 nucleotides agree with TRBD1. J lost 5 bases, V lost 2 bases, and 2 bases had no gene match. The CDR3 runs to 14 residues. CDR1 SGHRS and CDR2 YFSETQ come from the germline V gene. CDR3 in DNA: TGCGCCAGCAGCTTCGGGACAGGGGGGTATGGCTACACCTTC. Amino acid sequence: CASSFGTGGYGYTF. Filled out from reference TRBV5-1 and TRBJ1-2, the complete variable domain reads KAGVTQTPRYLIKTRGQQVTLSCSPISGHRSVSWYQQTPGQGLQFLFEYFSETQRNKGNFPGRFSGRQFSNSRSEMNVSTLELGDSALYLCASSFGTGGYGYTFGSGTRLTVV.

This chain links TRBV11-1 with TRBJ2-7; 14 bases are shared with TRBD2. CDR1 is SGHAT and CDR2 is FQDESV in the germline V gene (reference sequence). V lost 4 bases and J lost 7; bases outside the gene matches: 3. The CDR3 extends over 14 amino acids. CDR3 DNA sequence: TGTGCCAGCAGCTACGGGACTAGCGGGAGAGAGCAGTACTTC. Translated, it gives CASSYGTSGREQYF.

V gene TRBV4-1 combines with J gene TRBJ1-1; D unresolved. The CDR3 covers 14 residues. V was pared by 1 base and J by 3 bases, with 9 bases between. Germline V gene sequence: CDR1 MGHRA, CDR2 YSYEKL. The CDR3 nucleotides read TGCGCCAGCAGCCAAGCAGGCGCTGACACTGAAGCTTTCTTT. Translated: CASSQAGADTEAFF.